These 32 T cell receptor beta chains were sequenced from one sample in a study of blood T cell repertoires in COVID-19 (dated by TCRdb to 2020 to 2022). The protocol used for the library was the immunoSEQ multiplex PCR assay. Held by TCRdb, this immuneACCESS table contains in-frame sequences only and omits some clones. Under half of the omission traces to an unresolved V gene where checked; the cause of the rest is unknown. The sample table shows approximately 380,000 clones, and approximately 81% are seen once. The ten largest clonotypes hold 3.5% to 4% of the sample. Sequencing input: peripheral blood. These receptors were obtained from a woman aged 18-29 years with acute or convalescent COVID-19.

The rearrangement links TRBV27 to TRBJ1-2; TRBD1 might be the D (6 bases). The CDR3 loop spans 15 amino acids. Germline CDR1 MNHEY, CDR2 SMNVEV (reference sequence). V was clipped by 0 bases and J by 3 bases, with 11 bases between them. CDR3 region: CASSLSRGRDYGYTF. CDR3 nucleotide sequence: TGTGCCAGCAGTTTATCGCGGGGGCGCGACTATGGCTACACCTTC.

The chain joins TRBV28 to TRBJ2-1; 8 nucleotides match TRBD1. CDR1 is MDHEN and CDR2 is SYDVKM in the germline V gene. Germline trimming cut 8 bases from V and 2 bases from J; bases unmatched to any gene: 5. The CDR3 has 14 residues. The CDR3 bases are TGTGCCAGCTGCAAACAGGGGGCCTACAATGAGCAGTTCTTC. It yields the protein CASCKQGAYNEQFF.

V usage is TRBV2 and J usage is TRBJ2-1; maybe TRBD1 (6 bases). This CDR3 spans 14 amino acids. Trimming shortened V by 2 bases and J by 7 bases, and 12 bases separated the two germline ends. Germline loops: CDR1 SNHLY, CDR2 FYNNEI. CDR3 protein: CASSETGPVNEQFF. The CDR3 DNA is TGTGCCAGCAGTGAAACAGGGCCGGTAAATGAGCAGTTCTTC.

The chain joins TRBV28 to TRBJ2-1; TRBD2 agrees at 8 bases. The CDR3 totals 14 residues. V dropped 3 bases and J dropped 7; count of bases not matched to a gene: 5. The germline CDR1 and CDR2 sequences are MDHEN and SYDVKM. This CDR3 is CASSLRGERNEQFF. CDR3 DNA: TGTGCCAGCAGTTTGCGGGGGGAACGGAATGAGCAGTTCTTC.

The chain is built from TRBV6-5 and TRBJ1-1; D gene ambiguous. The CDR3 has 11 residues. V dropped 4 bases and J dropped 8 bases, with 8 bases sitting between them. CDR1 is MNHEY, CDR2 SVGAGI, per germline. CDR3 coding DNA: TGTGCCAGCAGTTCTCGGTTCGAAGCTTTCTTT. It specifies CASSSRFEAFF.

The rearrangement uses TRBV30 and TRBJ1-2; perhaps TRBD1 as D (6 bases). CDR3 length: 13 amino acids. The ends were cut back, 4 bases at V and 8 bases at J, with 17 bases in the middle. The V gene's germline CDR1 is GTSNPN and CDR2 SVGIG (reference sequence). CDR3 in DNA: TGTGCCTGGATGGGTCGCGAGGGGGAAGGCTACACCTTC. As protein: CAWMGREGEGYTF.

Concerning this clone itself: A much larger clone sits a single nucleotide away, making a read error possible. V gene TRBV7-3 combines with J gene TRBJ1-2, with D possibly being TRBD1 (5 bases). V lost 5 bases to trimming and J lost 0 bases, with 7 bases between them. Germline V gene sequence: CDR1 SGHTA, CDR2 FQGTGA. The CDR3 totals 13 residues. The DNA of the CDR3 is TGTGCCAGCAGCGAGACAGCTAACTATGGCTACACCTTC. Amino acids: CASSETANYGYTF.

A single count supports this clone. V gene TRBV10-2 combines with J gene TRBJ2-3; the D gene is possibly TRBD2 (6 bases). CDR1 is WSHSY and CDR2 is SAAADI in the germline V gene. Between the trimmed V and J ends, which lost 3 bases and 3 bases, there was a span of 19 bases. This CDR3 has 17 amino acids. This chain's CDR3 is CASSDRRLGTITDTQYF. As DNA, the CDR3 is TGCGCCAGCAGTGACCGACGACTAGGGACGATTACAGATACGCAGTATTTT.

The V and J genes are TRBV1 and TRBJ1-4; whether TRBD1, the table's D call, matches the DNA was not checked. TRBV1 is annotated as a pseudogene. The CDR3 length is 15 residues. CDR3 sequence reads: CTSSQVKSTNEKLFF. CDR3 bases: TGCACCAGCAGCCAAGTCAAATCAACTAATGAAAAACTGTTTTTT.

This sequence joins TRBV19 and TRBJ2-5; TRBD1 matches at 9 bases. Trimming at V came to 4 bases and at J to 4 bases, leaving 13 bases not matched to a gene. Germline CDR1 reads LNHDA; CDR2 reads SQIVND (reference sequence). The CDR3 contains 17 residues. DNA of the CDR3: TGTGCCAGTAGTAGAAAACCACCAACGGACAGGGGAGAGACCCAGTACTTC. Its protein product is CASSRKPPTDRGETQYF. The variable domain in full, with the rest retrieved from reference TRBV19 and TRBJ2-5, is DGGITQSPKYLFRKEGQNVTLSCEQNLNHDAMYWYRQDPGQGLRLIYYSQIVNDFQKGDIAEGYSVSREKKESFPLTVTSAQKNPTAFYLCASSRKPPTDRGETQYFGPGTRLLVL.

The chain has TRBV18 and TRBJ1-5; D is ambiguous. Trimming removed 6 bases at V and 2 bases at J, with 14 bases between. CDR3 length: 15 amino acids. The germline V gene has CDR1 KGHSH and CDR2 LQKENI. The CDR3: CASSREEVRNQPQHF. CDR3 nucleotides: TGTGCCAGCTCGCGCGAGGAGGTGCGCAATCAGCCCCAGCATTTT.

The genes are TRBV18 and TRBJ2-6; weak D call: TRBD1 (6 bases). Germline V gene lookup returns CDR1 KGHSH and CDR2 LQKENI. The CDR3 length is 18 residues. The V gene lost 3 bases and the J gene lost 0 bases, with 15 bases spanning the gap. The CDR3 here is CASSPTNRVDSGANVLTF. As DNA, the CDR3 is TGTGCCAGCTCACCGACAAACAGGGTCGACTCTGGGGCCAACGTCCTGACTTTC.

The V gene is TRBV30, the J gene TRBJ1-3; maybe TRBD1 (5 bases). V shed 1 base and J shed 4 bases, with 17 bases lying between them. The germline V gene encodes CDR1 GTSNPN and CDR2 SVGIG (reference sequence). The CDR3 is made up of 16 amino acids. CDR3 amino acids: CAWSGYRQPRGNTIYF. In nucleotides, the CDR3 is TGTGCCTGGAGTGGGTACAGGCAACCGAGGGGAAACACCATATATTTT. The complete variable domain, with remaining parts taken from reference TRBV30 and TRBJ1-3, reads SQTIHQWPATLVQPVGSPLSLECTVEGTSNPNLYWYRQAAGRGLQLLFYSVGIGQISSEVPQNLSASRPQDRQFILSSKKLLLSDSGFYLCAWSGYRQPRGNTIYFGEGSWLTVV.

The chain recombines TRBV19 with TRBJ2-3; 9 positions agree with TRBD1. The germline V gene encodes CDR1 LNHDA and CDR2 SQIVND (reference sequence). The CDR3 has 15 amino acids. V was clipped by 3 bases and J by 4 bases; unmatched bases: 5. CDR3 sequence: CASSILQGAADTQYF. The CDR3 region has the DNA TGTGCCAGTAGTATCTTACAGGGGGCCGCAGATACGCAGTATTTT.

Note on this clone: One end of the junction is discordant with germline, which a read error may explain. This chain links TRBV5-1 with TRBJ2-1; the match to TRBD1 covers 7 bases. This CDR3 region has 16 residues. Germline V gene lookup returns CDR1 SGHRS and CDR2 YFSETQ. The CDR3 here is CASRLGLDRVNNEQFF. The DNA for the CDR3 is TGCGCCAGCAGATTGGGGCTCGACAGGGTTAACAATGAGCAGTTCTTC.

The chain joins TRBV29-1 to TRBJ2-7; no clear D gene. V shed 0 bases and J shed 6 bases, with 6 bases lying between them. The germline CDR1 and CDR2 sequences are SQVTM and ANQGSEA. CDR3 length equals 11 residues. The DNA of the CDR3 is TGCAGCGTTGAAGATTTCGGCGAGCAGTACTTC. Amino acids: CSVEDFGEQYF.

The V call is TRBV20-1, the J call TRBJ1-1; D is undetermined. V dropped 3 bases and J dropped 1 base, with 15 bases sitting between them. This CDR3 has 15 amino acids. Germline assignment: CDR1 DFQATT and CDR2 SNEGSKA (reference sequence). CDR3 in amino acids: CSASLTPFQNTEAFF. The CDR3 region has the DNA TGCAGTGCTAGTTTGACACCTTTCCAGAACACTGAAGCTTTCTTT.

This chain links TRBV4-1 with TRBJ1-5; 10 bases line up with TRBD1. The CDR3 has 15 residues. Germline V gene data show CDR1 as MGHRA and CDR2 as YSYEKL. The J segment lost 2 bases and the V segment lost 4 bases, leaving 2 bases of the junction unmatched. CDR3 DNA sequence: TGCGCCAGCAGCCTGACAGGGGGCGGCAATCAGCCCCAGCATTTT. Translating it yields CASSLTGGGNQPQHF.

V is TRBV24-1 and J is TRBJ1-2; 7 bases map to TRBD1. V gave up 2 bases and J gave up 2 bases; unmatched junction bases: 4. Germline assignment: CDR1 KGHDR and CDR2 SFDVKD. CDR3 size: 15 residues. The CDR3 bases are TGTGCCACCAGTGATTCGGGGACAGTCAACTATGGCTACACCTTC. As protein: CATSDSGTVNYGYTF.

In nucleotides, the CDR3 is TGTGCCAGCAGCCCAGAGACAGGACCTCAAAACTATGGCTACACCTTC. Encoded protein: CASSPETGPQNYGYTF. J is TRBJ1-2 and V is TRBV3-1 (or the pseudogene TRBV3-2); D perhaps matches TRBD1 (6 bases). The germline V gene encodes CDR1 LGHDT and CDR2 YNNKEL (reference sequence). V lost 4 bases and J 2 bases, leaving 17 bases between the germline ends. The CDR3 is 16 residues long.

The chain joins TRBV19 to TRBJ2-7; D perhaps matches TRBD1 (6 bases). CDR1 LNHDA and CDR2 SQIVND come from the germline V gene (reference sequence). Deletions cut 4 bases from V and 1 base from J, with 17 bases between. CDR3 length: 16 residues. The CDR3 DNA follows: TGTGCCAGTAGTAACTTCCGGGACACAGGATCCTACGAGCAGTACTTC. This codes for CASSNFRDTGSYEQYF.

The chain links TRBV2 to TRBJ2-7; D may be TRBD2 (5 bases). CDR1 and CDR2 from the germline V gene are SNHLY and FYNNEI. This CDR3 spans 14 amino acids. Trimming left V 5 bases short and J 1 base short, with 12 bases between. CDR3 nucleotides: TGTGCCAGCAGTACTGGACTTTCTTCCTACGAGCAGTACTTC. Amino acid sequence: CASSTGLSSYEQYF.

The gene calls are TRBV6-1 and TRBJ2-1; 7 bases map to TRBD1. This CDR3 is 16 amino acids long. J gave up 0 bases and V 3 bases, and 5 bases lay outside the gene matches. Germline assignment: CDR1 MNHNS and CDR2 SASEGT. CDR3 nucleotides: TGTGCCAGCAGTGACAGGGGGAGATACTCCTACAATGAGCAGTTCTTC. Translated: CASSDRGRYSYNEQFF.

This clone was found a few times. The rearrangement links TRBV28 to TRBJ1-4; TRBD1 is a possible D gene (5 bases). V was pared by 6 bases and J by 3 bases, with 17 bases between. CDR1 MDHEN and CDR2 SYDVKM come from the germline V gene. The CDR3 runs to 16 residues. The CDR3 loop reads CASSEQVSGANEKLFF. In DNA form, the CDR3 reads TGTGCCAGCAGCGAACAGGTATCGGGAGCTAATGAAAAACTGTTTTTT.

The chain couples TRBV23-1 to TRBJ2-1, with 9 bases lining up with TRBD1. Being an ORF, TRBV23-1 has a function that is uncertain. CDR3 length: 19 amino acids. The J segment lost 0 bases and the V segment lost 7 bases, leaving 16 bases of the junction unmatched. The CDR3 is CASIGTGTTRPSSYNEQFF. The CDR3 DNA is TGCGCCAGCATCGGGACAGGGACGACTAGACCGAGCTCCTACAATGAGCAGTTCTTC.

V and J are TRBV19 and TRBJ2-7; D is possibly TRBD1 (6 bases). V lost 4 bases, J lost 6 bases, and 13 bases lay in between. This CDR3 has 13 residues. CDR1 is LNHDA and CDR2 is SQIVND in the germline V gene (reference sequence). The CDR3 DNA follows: TGTGCCAGTAGTAAAAAACAGGGTGGCGAGCAGTACTTC. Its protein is CASSKKQGGEQYF.

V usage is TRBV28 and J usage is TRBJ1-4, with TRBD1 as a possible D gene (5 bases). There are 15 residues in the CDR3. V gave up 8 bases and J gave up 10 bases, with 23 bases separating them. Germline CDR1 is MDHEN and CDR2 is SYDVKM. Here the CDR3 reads CASSTPQTRQGKLFF. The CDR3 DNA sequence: TGTGCCAGCTCAACCCCGCAGACAAGGCAGGGAAAACTGTTTTTT.

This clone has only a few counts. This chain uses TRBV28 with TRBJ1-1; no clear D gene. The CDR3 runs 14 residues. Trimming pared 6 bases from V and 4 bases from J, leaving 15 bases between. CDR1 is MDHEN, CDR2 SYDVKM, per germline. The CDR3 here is CASSLPGSLTEAFF. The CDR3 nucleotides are TGTGCCAGCAGCCTTCCGGGGTCTCTCACTGAAGCTTTCTTT.

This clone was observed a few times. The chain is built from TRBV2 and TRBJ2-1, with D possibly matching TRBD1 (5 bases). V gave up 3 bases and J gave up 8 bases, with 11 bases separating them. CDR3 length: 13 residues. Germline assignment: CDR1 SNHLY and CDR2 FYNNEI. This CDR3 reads CASSESGRDEQFF. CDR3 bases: TGTGCCAGCAGTGAGTCAGGCAGGGATGAGCAGTTCTTC.

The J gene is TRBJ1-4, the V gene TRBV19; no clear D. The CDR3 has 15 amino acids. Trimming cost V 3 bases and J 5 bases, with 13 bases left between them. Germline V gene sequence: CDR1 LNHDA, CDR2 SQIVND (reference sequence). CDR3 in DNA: TGTGCCAGTAGTATGAGTCCCTCTTACAATGAAAAACTGTTTTTT. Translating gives CASSMSPSYNEKLFF.

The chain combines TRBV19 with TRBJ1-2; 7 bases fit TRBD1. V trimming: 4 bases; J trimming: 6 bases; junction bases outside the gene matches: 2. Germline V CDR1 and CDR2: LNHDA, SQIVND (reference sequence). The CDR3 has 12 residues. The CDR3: CASSSTGDGYTF. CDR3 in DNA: TGTGCCAGTAGTAGCACAGGGGATGGCTACACCTTC.

The CDR3 coding sequence is TGTGCCAGCAGTCCTCTTGGGCGGAACACCGGGGAGCTGTTTTTT. Its translation: CASSPLGRNTGELFF. The J gene is TRBJ2-2, the V gene TRBV3-1 (or the pseudogene TRBV3-2); D is undetermined. Trimming removed 6 bases from V and 1 base from J, with 12 bases in between. The CDR3 totals 15 residues. Germline CDR1 LGHDT, CDR2 YNNKEL (reference sequence).